The 29 T cell receptor beta chains given below trace back to one sample, sequenced in a study of cytomegalovirus exposure and HLA in healthy donors. Use of 60 Vbeta and 13 Jbeta primers characterized the PCR. Profiled with immunoSEQ multiplex PCR; TCRdb holds only in-frame clones, not every one. The repertoire holds 200,000 or so clones, with roughly four fifths as singletons. Sequenced material: PBMCs. These receptors were collected from a woman in her forties or fifties in good health and CMV-seropositive.

The chain joins TRBV15 to TRBJ1-1, with TRBD1 as a possible D gene (6 bases). Deletions cut 5 bases from V and 2 bases from J, with 12 bases between. Per the germline V gene, CDR1 is LNHNV and CDR2 is YYDKDF (reference sequence). CDR3 length: 14 residues. The CDR3 nucleotides are TGTGCCACCAGCCCTCGGACAGCTAACACTGAAGCTTTCTTT. This sequence encodes CATSPRTANTEAFF.

This clone came up once. The CDR3 bases are TGTGCCAGCCACTACGATTCCAGCACCAATGAGCAGTTCTTC. Amino acid sequence: CASHYDSSTNEQFF. The gene calls are TRBV28 and TRBJ2-1; D is ambiguous. Trimming took off 8 bases at V and 6 bases at J, with 17 bases between the two ends. This CDR3 comprises 14 residues. Looked up from germline, CDR1 is MDHEN and CDR2 is SYDVKM.

This clone was seen a single time. The genes are TRBV28 and TRBJ1-3, with TRBD1 as a possible D gene (5 bases). CDR1 is MDHEN, CDR2 SYDVKM, per germline. Deletions cut 5 bases from V and 2 bases from J, with 13 bases between. CDR3 length: 15 amino acids. The CDR3 DNA reads as TGTGCCAGCAGTCCCCTCCAGGGCCCTGGAAACACCATATATTTT. Translation gives CASSPLQGPGNTIYF.

This chain joins TRBV19 and TRBJ2-5; 7 positions agree with TRBD2. Germline V gives CDR1 LNHDA, CDR2 SQIVND (reference sequence). The CDR3 has 16 amino acids. V trimming: 6 bases; J trimming: 5 bases; junction bases outside the gene matches: 15. In DNA, the CDR3 is TGTGCCAGTAGCCACAGCGGGGTGGGGTCTCCGGAGACCCAGTACTTC. The encoded protein is CASSHSGVGSPETQYF.

The gene calls are TRBV5-4 and TRBJ2-2; D gene ambiguous. The CDR3 is 15 residues long. The V gene's germline CDR1 is SGHNT and CDR2 YYREEE (reference sequence). V lost 0 bases to trimming and J lost 4 bases, with 10 bases between them. The CDR3 nucleotides read TGTGCCAGCAGCTTGGCCATAGATGGCACCGGGGAGCTGTTTTTT. This codes for CASSLAIDGTGELFF.

The chain uses TRBV5-1 and TRBJ2-7, with TRBD2 matching 15 bases. The CDR3 contains 15 residues. J gave up 6 bases and V 0 bases, and 1 base lay outside the gene matches. Germline CDR1 reads SGHRS; CDR2 reads YFSETQ. CDR3 DNA sequence: TGCGCCAGCAGCTTGGGGACTAGCGGGGGGGGCGAGCAGTACTTC. Its protein product is CASSLGTSGGGEQYF. Full variable domain (rest looked up from reference TRBV5-1 and TRBJ2-7): KAGVTQTPRYLIKTRGQQVTLSCSPISGHRSVSWYQQTPGQGLQFLFEYFSETQRNKGNFPGRFSGRQFSNSRSEMNVSTLELGDSALYLCASSLGTSGGGEQYFGPGTRLTVT.

With respect to this clone: This likely comes from a read error, as the CDR3 has no conserved phenylalanine or tryptophan at its end. The genes are TRBV5-6 and TRBJ1-1, with no clear D. Trimming removed 0 bases from V and 3 bases from J, with 12 bases in between. This CDR3 has 15 amino acids. CDR1 and CDR2 (germline): SGHDT, YYEEEE. The CDR3 bases are TGTGCCAGCAGCTTGGGAACAATAATGGACACTGAAGCTTTCTGT. Its protein is CASSLGTIMDTEAFC.

There are a few counts of this clone. CDR3 protein: CASGQDYPGYTF. CDR3 nucleotides: TGCGCCAGCGGACAGGACTATCCTGGCTACACCTTC. The chain recombines TRBV5-1 with TRBJ1-2; 7 bases map to TRBD1. This CDR3 comprises 12 residues. V was clipped by 7 bases and J by 7 bases; unmatched bases: 7. Per the germline V gene, CDR1 is SGHRS and CDR2 is YFSETQ.

This clone appeared a single time. The chain recombines TRBV15 with TRBJ1-1; TRBD1 might be the D (6 bases). Trimming took off 0 bases at V and 4 bases at J, with 21 bases between the two ends. The CDR3 is 18 amino acids. The V gene's germline CDR1 is LNHNV and CDR2 YYDKDF (reference sequence). The CDR3 DNA is TGTGCCACCAGCAGAGATCGAGGGGCCACAGGGTGCATCACTGAAGCTTTCTTT. This sequence encodes CATSRDRGATGCITEAFF. Looking up the rest from reference TRBV15 and TRBJ1-1 gives the full variable domain: DAMVIQNPRYQVTQFGKPVTLSCSQTLNHNVMYWYQQKSSQAPKLLFHYYDKDFNNEADTPDNFQSRRPNTSFCFLDIRSPGLGDTAMYLCATSRDRGATGCITEAFFGQGTRLTVV.

As DNA, the CDR3 is TGTGCCAGCAGCTCCGCGCGGTGGCAGGGGGTTTCCAATCAGCCCCAGCATTTT. This codes for CASSSARWQGVSNQPQHF. V usage is TRBV7-3 and J usage is TRBJ1-5, with TRBD1 matching 7 bases. In germline, CDR1 is SGHTA, CDR2 FQGTGA. Unmatched junction bases numbered 15, after V lost 4 bases and J lost 3 bases. The CDR3 runs 18 residues.

The chain is built from TRBV29-1 and TRBJ1-2; 9 bases line up with TRBD1. Trimming cost V 6 bases and J 7 bases; bases outside gene matches: 12. This CDR3 is built from 14 residues. The V gene's germline CDR1 is SQVTM and CDR2 ANQGSEA. DNA for the CDR3: TGCAGCGTGAGGGGACAGGGATCCTCGCCTGGCTACACCTTC. Translated, it gives CSVRGQGSSPGYTF.

V gene TRBV28 combines with J gene TRBJ2-2; D is undetermined. This CDR3 is built from 12 residues. Germline loops: CDR1 MDHEN, CDR2 SYDVKM. V lost 6 bases to trimming and J lost 3 bases, with 5 bases between them. CDR3 sequence reads: CASSPDTGELFF. CDR3 DNA: TGTGCCAGCAGCCCCGACACCGGGGAGCTGTTTTTT.

J is TRBJ2-2 and V is TRBV6-5; 9 positions agree with TRBD1. CDR3 length: 15 residues. Germline CDR1 reads MNHEY; CDR2 reads SVGAGI. The junction had 5 bases not matched to a gene; V was cut back by 5 bases and J by 4 bases. The CDR3 nucleotides read TGTGCCAGCAGTACCGGGACAGGGCGCACCGGGGAGCTGTTTTTT. Its translation is CASSTGTGRTGELFF.

Concerning this clone itself: Other DNA variants within this sample encode the same CDR3. The CDR3: CASSPATGNTEAFF. The CDR3 bases are TGTGCCAGCTCACCGGCGACAGGTAACACTGAAGCTTTCTTT. The V and J genes are TRBV18 and TRBJ1-1; the D gene is possibly TRBD1 (6 bases). V gave up 3 bases and J gave up 2 bases, with 10 bases separating them. The CDR3 has 14 amino acids. The germline V gene encodes CDR1 KGHSH and CDR2 LQKENI.

This clone came up a few times. The genes are TRBV7-3 and TRBJ2-2; D perhaps matches TRBD2 (6 bases). The CDR3 extends over 13 amino acids. Germline lookup yields CDR1 SGHTA and CDR2 FQGTGA. V lost 5 bases and J lost 5, with 9 bases in between. DNA for the CDR3: TGTGCCAGCAGCCTCCTAGCGACCGGGGAGCTGTTTTTT. This encodes CASSLLATGELFF. Supplemented by reference TRBV7-3 and TRBJ2-2, the full variable domain reads GAGVSQTPSNKVTEKGKYVELRCDPISGHTALYWYRQSLGQGPEFLIYFQGTGAADDSGLPNDRFFAVRPEGSVSTLKIQRTERGDSAVYLCASSLLATGELFFGEGSRLTVL.

This chain uses TRBV5-1 with TRBJ2-7; 12 nucleotides line up with TRBD2. CDR1 and CDR2 (germline): SGHRS, YFSETQ. V dropped 0 bases and J dropped 4; count of bases not matched to a gene: 5. CDR3 length: 16 residues. As DNA, the CDR3 is TGCGCCAGCAGCTTGGAGCTAGCGGGGGGGAGGTACGAGCAGTACTTC. This translates into CASSLELAGGRYEQYF.

Ten or more counts support this clone. The CDR3 bases are TGCGCCAGCAGCCCCTCCTGTTACGAGCAGTACTTC. Translation gives CASSPSCYEQYF. V is TRBV4-3 and J is TRBJ2-7; D gene uncertain. The CDR3 is 12 residues long. V lost 4 bases and J lost 4, with 8 bases in between. Germline CDR1 LGHNA, CDR2 YSLEER.

The genes are TRBV6-1 and TRBJ2-7; perhaps TRBD2 as D (6 bases). Germline CDR1 and CDR2: MNHNS and SASEGT. V was cut by 2 bases and J by 0 bases, with 14 bases left in between. The CDR3 has 16 amino acids. Here the CDR3 DNA reads TGTGCCAGCAGTGAACCCTACGGAGGGCGCTCCTACGAGCAGTACTTC. Translating gives CASSEPYGGRSYEQYF.

V is TRBV7-6 and J is TRBJ2-2; 7 bases map to TRBD2. Per germline, CDR1 SGHVS and CDR2 FNYEAQ. This CDR3 region has 16 residues. The V segment lost 4 bases and the J segment 2 bases; nucleotides outside the gene matches: 7. The CDR3 DNA sequence: TGTGCCAGCAGCTCTCTAAGCGGGGTTAACACCGGGGAGCTGTTTTTT. Protein sequence: CASSSLSGVNTGELFF.

The rearrangement uses TRBV5-4 and TRBJ2-1, with 7 bases aligning to TRBD2. Germline CDR1 reads SGHNT; CDR2 reads YYREEE (reference sequence). With V trimmed by 3 bases and J by 0 bases, 9 bases remained unmatched. This CDR3 contains 17 residues. The CDR3 loop reads CASSWGGAGTSYNEQFF. CDR3 nucleotide sequence: TGTGCCAGCAGCTGGGGAGGAGCGGGAACCTCCTACAATGAGCAGTTCTTC.

The table lists this clone with a few counts. The chain joins TRBV11-2 to TRBJ2-1; D is possibly TRBD2 (6 bases). Germline CDR1 and CDR2: SGHAT and FQNNGV. The CDR3 has 16 residues. V lost 4 bases, J lost 5 bases, and 18 bases lay in between. CDR3 loop: CASSSYGGRKDNEQFF. The CDR3 region has the DNA TGTGCCAGCAGCTCCTACGGGGGTCGGAAGGACAATGAGCAGTTCTTC. Together with reference TRBV11-2 and TRBJ2-1, the CDR3 gives the full variable domain: EAGVAQSPRYKIIEKRQSVAFWCNPISGHATLYWYQQILGQGPKLLIQFQNNGVVDDSQLPKDRFSAERLKGVDSTLKIQPAKLEDSAVYLCASSSYGGRKDNEQFFGPGTRLTVL.

This clone was observed a single time. The chain links TRBV2 to TRBJ2-2, with 10 bases aligning to TRBD1. After removal of 5 bases from V and 4 bases from J, the junction contained 4 bases not matched to a gene. The germline CDR1 and CDR2 sequences are SNHLY and FYNNEI. The CDR3 runs 15 residues. This CDR3 is CASSLTGGGTGELFF. The CDR3 region has the DNA TGTGCCAGCAGTCTGACAGGGGGCGGCACCGGGGAGCTGTTTTTT.

V usage is TRBV27 and J usage is TRBJ2-2, with TRBD1 matching 8 bases. This CDR3 has 14 residues. J lost 5 bases, V lost 5 bases, and 4 bases had no gene match. Germline V lookup: CDR1 MNHEY, CDR2 SMNVEV (reference sequence). CDR3 DNA sequence: TGTGCCAGCAGTCACGGACAGGGTACCGGGGAGCTGTTTTTT. It codes for CASSHGQGTGELFF.

V usage is TRBV9 and J usage is TRBJ2-5; TRBD1 matches 7 bases. Germline V CDR1 and CDR2: SGDLS, YYNGEE. V was pared by 4 bases and J by 3 bases, with 6 bases of the junction left unmatched. CDR3 length: 14 residues. CDR3: CASSPGQTKETQYF. As DNA, the CDR3 is TGTGCCAGCAGCCCGGGACAGACGAAAGAGACCCAGTACTTC. The full variable domain, completed using reference TRBV9 and TRBJ2-5, is DSGVTQTPKHLITATGQRVTLRCSPRSGDLSVYWYQQSLDQGLQFLIQYYNGEERAKGNILERFSAQQFPDLHSELNLSSLELGDSALYFCASSPGQTKETQYFGPGTRLLVL.

V usage is TRBV25-1 and J usage is TRBJ2-1, with no clear D. V lost 5 bases to trimming and J lost 0 bases, with 20 bases between them. The CDR3 has 18 residues. The V gene's germline CDR1 is MGHDK and CDR2 SYGVNS. The CDR3 bases are TGTGCCAGCAGTTCATACGTCGGCGGTCTAAGCTCCTACAATGAGCAGTTCTTC. Protein: CASSSYVGGLSSYNEQFF.

This chain links TRBV10-2 with TRBJ1-5; TRBD1 agrees at 9 bases. This CDR3 is built from 14 residues. Looked up from germline, CDR1 is WSHSY and CDR2 is SAAADI. V trimming: 4 bases; J trimming: 3 bases; junction bases outside the gene matches: 1. CDR3 sequence: CASSGTGVNQPQHF. CDR3 nucleotide sequence: TGCGCCAGCAGTGGGACAGGGGTCAATCAGCCCCAGCATTTT.

The chain has TRBV19 and TRBJ1-5; weak D call: TRBD1 (6 bases). Deletions cut 5 bases from V and 6 bases from J, with 17 bases between. This CDR3 is built from 15 residues. CDR1 and CDR2 from the germline V gene are LNHDA and SQIVND (reference sequence). The CDR3 DNA reads as TGTGCCAGTAGTCCTCGTGCAGGGGCGGTTCAGCCCCAGCATTTT. It encodes CASSPRAGAVQPQHF. The variable domain in full, with the rest retrieved from reference TRBV19 and TRBJ1-5, is DGGITQSPKYLFRKEGQNVTLSCEQNLNHDAMYWYRQDPGQGLRLIYYSQIVNDFQKGDIAEGYSVSREKKESFPLTVTSAQKNPTAFYLCASSPRAGAVQPQHFGDGTRLSIL.

The chain links TRBV6-5 to TRBJ1-5; D not resolved. V dropped 6 bases and J dropped 5 bases, with 17 bases sitting between them. Germline loops: CDR1 MNHEY, CDR2 SVGAGI. The CDR3 runs to 15 residues. The CDR3 loop is CASSLGQVGDQPQHF. The CDR3 DNA sequence: TGTGCCAGCAGCCTAGGGCAGGTGGGAGATCAGCCCCAGCATTTT.

V gene TRBV6-5 combines with J gene TRBJ2-7; 9 bases agree with TRBD1. Unmatched junction bases numbered 8, after V lost 0 bases and J lost 5 bases. CDR1 and CDR2 from the germline V gene are MNHEY and SVGAGI. The CDR3 runs to 16 residues. CDR3 in DNA: TGTGCCAGCAGTTACTCTTCCGGGACAGGGCTCAACGAGCAGTACTTC. Its translation is CASSYSSGTGLNEQYF.